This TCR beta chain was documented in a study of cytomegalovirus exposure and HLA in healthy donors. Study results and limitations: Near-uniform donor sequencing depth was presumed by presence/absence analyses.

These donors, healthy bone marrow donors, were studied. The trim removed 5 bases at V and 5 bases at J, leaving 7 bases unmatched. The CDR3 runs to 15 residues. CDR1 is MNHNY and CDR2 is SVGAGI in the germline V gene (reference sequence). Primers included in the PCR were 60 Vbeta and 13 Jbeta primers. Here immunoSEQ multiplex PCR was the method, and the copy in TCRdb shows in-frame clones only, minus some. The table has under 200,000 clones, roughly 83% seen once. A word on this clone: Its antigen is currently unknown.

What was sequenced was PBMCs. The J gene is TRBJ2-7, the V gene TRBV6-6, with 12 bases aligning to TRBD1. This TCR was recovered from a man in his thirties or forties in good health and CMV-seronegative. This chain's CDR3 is CASSQTGTGGNEQYF. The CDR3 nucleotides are TGTGCCAGCAGTCAAACCGGGACAGGGGGCAACGAGCAGTACTTC.